What follows describes a single TCR beta chain. What it binds is unknown. The data were produced by immunoSEQ multiplex PCR, yet TCRdb's version contains in-frame clones alone and is incomplete. The top ten hold about two fifths of the sample, which has roughly 100,000 clones, 75% to 90% seen once. This record comes from a study of T cell responses to AZD1222 COVID-19 vaccine. Study-wide results and limits: Among AZD1222 vaccinees, only six were seropositive at baseline. Of spike-specific TCRs, nearly half reportedly target regions left unmutated in variants. Repertoire collection took place solely once the T cell response had peaked. The span of vaccine-associated CD4 TCRs extended across spike, with dominance at 160-218 and 743-854.

The receptor was isolated from an adult who received the AZD1222 COVID-19 vaccine. The sequences come from peripheral blood, collected 28 days after the second AZD1222 dose.

Here the CDR3 reads CSGREGGTGELFF. The CDR3 coding sequence is TGCAGTGGGAGGGAGGGAGGCACCGGGGAGCTGTTTTTT. The chain uses TRBV29-1 and TRBJ2-2; 7 nucleotides align to TRBD2. Germline loops: CDR1 SQVTM, CDR2 ANQGSEA. CDR3 length: 13 amino acids.